One and the same sample provided the 17 T cell receptor beta chains below, sequenced in a study of CD8+CD57+ T cells in acquired aplastic anemia. Genomic DNA, the template, was used for profiling of the TCR beta VDJ and CDR3. Using its own MiXCR run on the reads, TCRdb lists one record per CDR3 protein. This sample yields 250,000 to 300,000 distinct CDR3 sequences, of which around 60% are seen a single time; under 8.5% belongs to the top ten. The specimen was sorted CD4+, CD8+, or CD8+CD57+ T cells (not recorded which) from PBMCs. These receptors all come from a human donor with severe aplastic anemia or a healthy control (not recorded which).

This clonotype has at least ten counts. The chain uses TRBV12-3 or TRBV12-4 and TRBJ1-6; D possibly corresponds to TRBD1 (5 bases). This CDR3 is built from 14 residues. V dropped 1 base and J dropped 10 bases, with 11 bases sitting between them. In nucleotides, the CDR3 is TGTGCCAGCAGTTTAGGAGGGGAGGTCTCACCCCTCCACTTT. Amino acid sequence: CASSLGGEVSPLHF.

J is TRBJ2-3 and V is TRBV19; D remains unclear. The V end lost 3 bases, the J end lost 3 bases, and 7 bases lay between the germline ends. Germline CDR1 LNHDA, CDR2 SQIVND (reference sequence). The CDR3 runs 13 residues. The CDR3 nucleotides are TGTGCCAGTAGTATCATTCCTACAGATACGCAGTATTTT. Its protein product is CASSIIPTDTQYF.

V is TRBV2 and J is TRBJ2-7, with 7 bases fitting TRBD1. V lost 6 bases and J lost 4; bases outside the gene matches: 9. Germline V gene lookup returns CDR1 SNHLY and CDR2 FYNNEI. The CDR3 is 14 residues long. The CDR3 sequence: CASRTGMFGYEQYF. Here the CDR3 DNA reads TGTGCCAGCAGGACAGGGATGTTTGGGTACGAGCAGTACTTC.

The rearrangement links TRBV7-2 to TRBJ1-2, with no clear D. Between the trimmed V and J ends, which lost 1 base and 11 bases, there was a span of 11 bases. This CDR3 has 12 amino acids. CDR1 is SGHTA and CDR2 is FQGNSA in the germline V gene. The CDR3 protein is CASSLVAKPYTF. CDR3 DNA sequence: TGTGCCAGCAGCTTAGTTGCCAAACCGTACACCTTC.

The sample holds one count of this clonotype. The chain couples TRBV24-1 to TRBJ1-4; the D gene is possibly TRBD1 (5 bases). The germline CDR1 and CDR2 sequences are KGHDR and SFDVKD. The V end lost 3 bases, the J end lost 3 bases, and 10 bases lay between the germline ends. The CDR3 is 15 amino acids. CDR3 region: CATSDAQGPNEKLFF. CDR3 coding DNA: TGTGCCACCAGTGATGCTCAGGGCCCTAATGAAAAACTGTTTTTT.

Regarding this clonotype: The CDR3 end shows no conserved phenylalanine or tryptophan, and so a read error is likely. The limits of the CDR3 on the DNA are not certain, so only TCRdb's listed CDR3 is given. V and J are TRBV6-5 and TRBJ2-6; the listed D gene, TRBD2, was not tested against the DNA. The CDR3 spans 8 amino acids, including both terminal residues. The V gene's germline CDR1 is MNHEY and CDR2 SVGAGI. The CDR3 region is CASAREGL.

With respect to this clonotype: The junction departs from germline at one end; a sequencing error may be responsible. The J gene is TRBJ2-2, the V gene TRBV20-1; TRBD2 is a possible D gene (5 bases). This CDR3 spans 15 amino acids. The germline V gene has CDR1 DFQATT and CDR2 SNEGSKA (reference sequence). The CDR3, as DNA: TGCAGTGCCCCCTGGGGTGGTAGGAACACCGGGGAGCTGTCTTGG. It codes for CSAPWGGRNTGELSW.

This clonotype was picked up many times. V and J are TRBV5-6 and TRBJ2-5, with no clear D. Trimming left V 3 bases short and J 2 bases short, with 8 bases between. CDR3 length equals 13 residues. CDR1 is SGHDT and CDR2 is YYEEEE in the germline V gene. The CDR3 region is CASSSGIQETQYF. In nucleotides, the CDR3 is TGTGCCAGCAGCTCGGGTATACAAGAGACCCAGTACTTC.

This clonotype was seen more than once but under ten times. The CDR3 reads CSAQGGSGYTF. The CDR3 coding sequence is TGCAGTGCTCAGGGGGGGAGTGGCTACACCTTC. The rearrangement joins TRBV20-1 to TRBJ1-2; 7 bases are shared with TRBD1. Germline lookup yields CDR1 DFQATT and CDR2 SNEGSKA (reference sequence). Trimming at V came to 5 bases and at J to 7 bases, leaving 4 bases not matched to a gene. This CDR3 is built from 11 residues.

The V call is TRBV27, the J call TRBJ1-5; D gene ambiguous. This CDR3 region has 15 residues. In germline, CDR1 is MNHEY, CDR2 SMNVEV (reference sequence). Trimming cost V 0 bases and J 4 bases, with 10 bases left between them. In DNA form, the CDR3 reads TGTGCCAGCAGTTTATCGATAACTCCAAATCAGCCCCAGCATTTT. This encodes CASSLSITPNQPQHF.

The chain joins TRBV19 to TRBJ1-6; TRBD1 matches at 7 bases. This CDR3 comprises 15 residues. The V segment lost 7 bases and the J segment 5 bases; nucleotides outside the gene matches: 8. Germline V gene sequence: CDR1 LNHDA, CDR2 SQIVND (reference sequence). The CDR3 coding sequence is TGTGCCAGTATGGCAACGGGGACAGATAATTCACCCCTCCACTTT. The encoded protein is CASMATGTDNSPLHF.

This chain connects TRBV9 to TRBJ1-6; 8 bases match TRBD1. Germline V gene lookup returns CDR1 SGDLS and CDR2 YYNGEE. The CDR3 runs 13 residues. With V trimmed by 7 bases and J by 11 bases, 8 bases remained unmatched. CDR3 amino acids: CASSDRGEAPLHF. For the CDR3, the DNA is TGTGCCAGCTCAGACAGGGGCGAGGCACCCCTCCACTTT. Using reference TRBV9 and TRBJ1-6 for the parts outside the CDR3, the full variable domain is DSGVTQTPKHLITATGQRVTLRCSPRSGDLSVYWYQQSLDQGLQFLIQYYNGEERAKGNILERFSAQQFPDLHSELNLSSLELGDSALYFCASSDRGEAPLHFGNGTRLTVT.

This clonotype was seen ten or more times. V is TRBV27 and J is TRBJ2-5, with TRBD1 identical over 9 bases. Germline values: CDR1 MNHEY, CDR2 SMNVEV (reference sequence). CDR3 size: 14 residues. Trimming removed 5 bases from V and 5 bases from J; junction bases left unmatched: 6. The chain's CDR3 is CASSKDRGRETQYF. For the CDR3, the DNA is TGTGCCAGCAGTAAGGACAGGGGAAGGGAGACCCAGTACTTC.

On this clonotype: A read error is likely, as this CDR3 ends without the conserved phenylalanine or tryptophan. The chain uses TRBV7-8 and TRBJ1-2; D remains ambiguous. The germline V gene encodes CDR1 SGHVS and CDR2 FQNEAQ. The CDR3 totals 17 residues. The CDR3 reads CASSLRGRGEPTYGYTV. In nucleotides, the CDR3 is TGCGCCAGCAGCCTGCGAGGGCGAGGAGAGCCAACCTATGGCTACACCGTC.

The chain links TRBV5-1 to TRBJ1-1; no clear D gene. The CDR3 spans 13 residues. Germline assignment: CDR1 SGHRS and CDR2 YFSETQ. V lost 2 bases and J 0 bases, leaving 5 bases between the germline ends. The CDR3 reads CASSFLLNTEAFF. The CDR3 DNA reads TGCGCCAGCAGCTTCTTACTGAACACTGAAGCTTTCTTT.

This clonotype was seen at least ten times. The J gene is TRBJ1-5, the V gene TRBV7-8; no clear D gene. Germline values: CDR1 SGHVS, CDR2 FQNEAQ. This CDR3 comprises 14 residues. The ends were cut back, 5 bases at V and 3 bases at J, with 11 bases in the middle. The CDR3: CASSPGRVNQPQHF. The CDR3 DNA reads as TGTGCCAGCAGCCCTGGACGAGTCAATCAGCCCCAGCATTTT.

This clonotype was found a few times. The chain employs TRBV7-8 and TRBJ2-3, with TRBD1 matching 10 bases. Germline CDR1 SGHVS, CDR2 FQNEAQ. J gave up 4 bases and V 6 bases, and 7 bases lay outside the gene matches. CDR3 length equals 15 residues. CDR3 sequence reads: CASRLKTGGPDTQYF. In nucleotides, the CDR3 is TGTGCCAGCAGACTAAAGACAGGGGGCCCAGATACGCAGTATTTT.